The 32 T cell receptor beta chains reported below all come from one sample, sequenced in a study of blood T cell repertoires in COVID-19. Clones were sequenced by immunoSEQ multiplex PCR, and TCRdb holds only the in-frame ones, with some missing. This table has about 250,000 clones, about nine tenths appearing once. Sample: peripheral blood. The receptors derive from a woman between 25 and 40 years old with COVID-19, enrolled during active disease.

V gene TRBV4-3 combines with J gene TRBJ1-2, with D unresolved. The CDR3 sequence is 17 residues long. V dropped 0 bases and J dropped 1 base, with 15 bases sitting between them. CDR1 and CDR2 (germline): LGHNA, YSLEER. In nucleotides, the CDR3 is TGCGCCAGCAGCCAAGATACGTTACTCCCTTTTAACTATGGCTACACCTTC. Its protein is CASSQDTLLPFNYGYTF.

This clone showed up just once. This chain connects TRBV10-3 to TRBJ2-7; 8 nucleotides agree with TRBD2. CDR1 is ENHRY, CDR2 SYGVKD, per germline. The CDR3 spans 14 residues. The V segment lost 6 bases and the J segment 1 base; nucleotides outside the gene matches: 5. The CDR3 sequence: CAIRPGLDSYEQYV. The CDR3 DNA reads TGTGCCATCAGACCGGGACTAGATTCCTACGAGCAGTACGTC.

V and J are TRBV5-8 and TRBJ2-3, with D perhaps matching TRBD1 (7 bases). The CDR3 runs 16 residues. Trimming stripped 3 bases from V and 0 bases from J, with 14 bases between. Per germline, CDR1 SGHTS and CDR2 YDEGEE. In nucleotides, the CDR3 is TGTGCCAGCAGCTCGAAGACAGGGACTAGCACAGATACGCAGTATTTT. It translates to CASSSKTGTSTDTQYF.

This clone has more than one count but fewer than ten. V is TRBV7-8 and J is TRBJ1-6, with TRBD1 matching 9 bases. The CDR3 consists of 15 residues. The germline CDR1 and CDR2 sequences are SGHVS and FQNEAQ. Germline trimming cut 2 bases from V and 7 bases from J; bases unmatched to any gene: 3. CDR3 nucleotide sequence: TGTGCCAGCAGCTTACGGACAGGGGAAAATTCACCCCTCCACTTT. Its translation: CASSLRTGENSPLHF.

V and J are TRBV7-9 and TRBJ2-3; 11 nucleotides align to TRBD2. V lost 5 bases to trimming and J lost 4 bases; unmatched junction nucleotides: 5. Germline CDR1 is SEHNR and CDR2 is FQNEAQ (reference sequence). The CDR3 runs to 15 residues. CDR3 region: CASSPLAGEADTQYF. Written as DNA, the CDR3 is TGTGCCAGCAGCCCACTAGCGGGAGAAGCAGATACGCAGTATTTT. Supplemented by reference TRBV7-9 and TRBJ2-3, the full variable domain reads DTGVSQNPRHKITKRGQNVTFRCDPISEHNRLYWYRQTLGQGPEFLTYFQNEAQLEKSRLLSDRFSAERPKGSFSTLEIQRTEQGDSAMYLCASSPLAGEADTQYFGPGTRLTVL.

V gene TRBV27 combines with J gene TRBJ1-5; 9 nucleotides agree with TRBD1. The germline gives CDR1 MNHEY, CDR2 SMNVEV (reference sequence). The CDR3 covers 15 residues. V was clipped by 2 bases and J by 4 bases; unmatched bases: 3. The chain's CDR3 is CASSLGQGMNQPQHF. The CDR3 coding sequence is TGTGCCAGCAGTTTAGGACAGGGGATGAATCAGCCCCAGCATTTT.

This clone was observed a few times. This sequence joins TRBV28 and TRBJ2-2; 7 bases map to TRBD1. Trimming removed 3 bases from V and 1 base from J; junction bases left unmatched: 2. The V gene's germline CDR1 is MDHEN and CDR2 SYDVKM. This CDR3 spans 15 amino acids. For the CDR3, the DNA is TGTGCCAGCAGTTTGTGGACAGGGAACACCGGGGAGCTGTTTTTT. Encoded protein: CASSLWTGNTGELFF.

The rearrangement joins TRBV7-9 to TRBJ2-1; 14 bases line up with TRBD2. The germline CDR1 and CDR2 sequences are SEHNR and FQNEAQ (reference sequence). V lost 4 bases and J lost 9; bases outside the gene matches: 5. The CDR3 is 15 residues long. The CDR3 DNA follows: TGTGCCAGCAGCTCGGGACTAGCGGGAGTCGGTGAGCAGTTCTTC. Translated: CASSSGLAGVGEQFF.

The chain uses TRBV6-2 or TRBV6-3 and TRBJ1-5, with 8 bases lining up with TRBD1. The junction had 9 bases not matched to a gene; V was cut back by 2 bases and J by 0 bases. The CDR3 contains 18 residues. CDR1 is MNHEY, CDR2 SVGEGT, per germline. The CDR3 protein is CASSYGQGASHSNQPQHF. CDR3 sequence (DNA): TGTGCCAGCAGTTACGGTCAGGGGGCTAGTCATAGCAATCAGCCCCAGCATTTT.

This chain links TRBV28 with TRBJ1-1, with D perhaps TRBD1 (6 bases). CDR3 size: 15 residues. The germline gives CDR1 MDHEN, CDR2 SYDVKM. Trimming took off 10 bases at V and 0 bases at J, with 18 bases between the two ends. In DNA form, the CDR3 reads TGTGCCATCGACCCGCCCAGGACAGTGAACACTGAAGCTTTCTTT. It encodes CAIDPPRTVNTEAFF.

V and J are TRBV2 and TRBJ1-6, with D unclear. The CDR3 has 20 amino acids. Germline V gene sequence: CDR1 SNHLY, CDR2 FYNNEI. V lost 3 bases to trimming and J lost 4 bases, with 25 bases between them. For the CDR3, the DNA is TGTGCCAGCAGTGATACCCTAAGTAAGGAACAACTAAATTATAATTCACCCCTCCACTTT. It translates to CASSDTLSKEQLNYNSPLHF. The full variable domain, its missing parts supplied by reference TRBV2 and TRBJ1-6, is EPEVTQTPSHQVTQMGQEVILRCVPISNHLYFYWYRQILGQKVEFLVSFYNNEISEKSEIFDDQFSVERPDGSNFTLKIRSTKLEDSAMYFCASSDTLSKEQLNYNSPLHFGNGTRLTVT.

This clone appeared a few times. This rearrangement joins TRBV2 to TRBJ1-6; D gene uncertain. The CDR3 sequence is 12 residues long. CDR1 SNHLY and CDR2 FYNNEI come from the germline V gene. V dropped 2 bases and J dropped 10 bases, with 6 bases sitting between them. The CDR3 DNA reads TGTGCCAGCAGTGAAACTTGGTCACCCCTCCACTTT. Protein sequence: CASSETWSPLHF. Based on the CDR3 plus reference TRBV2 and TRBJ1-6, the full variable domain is EPEVTQTPSHQVTQMGQEVILRCVPISNHLYFYWYRQILGQKVEFLVSFYNNEISEKSEIFDDQFSVERPDGSNFTLKIRSTKLEDSAMYFCASSETWSPLHFGNGTRLTVT.

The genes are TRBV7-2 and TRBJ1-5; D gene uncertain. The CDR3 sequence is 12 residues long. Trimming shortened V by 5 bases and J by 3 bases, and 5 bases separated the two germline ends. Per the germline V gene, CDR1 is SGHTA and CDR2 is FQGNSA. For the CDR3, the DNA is TGTGCCAGCAGCACCTACAATCAGCCCCAGCATTTT. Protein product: CASSTYNQPQHF. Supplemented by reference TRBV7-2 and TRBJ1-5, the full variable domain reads GAGVSQSPSNKVTEKGKDVELRCDPISGHTALYWYRQSLGQGLEFLIYFQGNSAPDKSGLPSDRFSAERTGGSVSTLTIQRTQQEDSAVYLCASSTYNQPQHFGDGTRLSIL.

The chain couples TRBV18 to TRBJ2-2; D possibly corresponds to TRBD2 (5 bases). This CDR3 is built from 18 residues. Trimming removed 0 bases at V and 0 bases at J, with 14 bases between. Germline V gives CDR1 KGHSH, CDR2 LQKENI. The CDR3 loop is CASSPPEAEPANTGELFF. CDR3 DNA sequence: TGTGCCAGCTCACCACCCGAAGCGGAACCTGCGAACACCGGGGAGCTGTTTTTT.

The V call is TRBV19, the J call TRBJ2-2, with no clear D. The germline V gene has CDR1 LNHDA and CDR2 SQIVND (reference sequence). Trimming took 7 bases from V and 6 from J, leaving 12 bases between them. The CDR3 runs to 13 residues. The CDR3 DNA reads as TGTGCCAGTACCCAAGCCCGGGCCGGGGAGCTGTTTTTT. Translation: CASTQARAGELFF.

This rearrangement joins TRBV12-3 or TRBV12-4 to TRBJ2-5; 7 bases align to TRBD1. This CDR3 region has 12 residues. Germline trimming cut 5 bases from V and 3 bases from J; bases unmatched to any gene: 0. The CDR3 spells CASSTGEETQYF. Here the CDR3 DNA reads TGTGCCAGCAGTACAGGGGAAGAGACCCAGTACTTC.

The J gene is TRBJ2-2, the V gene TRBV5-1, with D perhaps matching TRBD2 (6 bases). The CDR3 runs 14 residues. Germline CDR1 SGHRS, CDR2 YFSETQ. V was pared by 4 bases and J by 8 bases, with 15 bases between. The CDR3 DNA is TGCGCCAGCAGCGAAACGACTAGTTTTGGGGAGCTGTTTTTT. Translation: CASSETTSFGELFF.

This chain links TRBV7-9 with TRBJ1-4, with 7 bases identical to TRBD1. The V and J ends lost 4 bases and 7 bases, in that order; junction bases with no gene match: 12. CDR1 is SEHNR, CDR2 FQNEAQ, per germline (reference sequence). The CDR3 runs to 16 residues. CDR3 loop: CASSSGETGWSEKLFF. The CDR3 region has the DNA TGTGCCAGCAGCTCAGGGGAGACAGGGTGGTCTGAAAAACTGTTTTTT.

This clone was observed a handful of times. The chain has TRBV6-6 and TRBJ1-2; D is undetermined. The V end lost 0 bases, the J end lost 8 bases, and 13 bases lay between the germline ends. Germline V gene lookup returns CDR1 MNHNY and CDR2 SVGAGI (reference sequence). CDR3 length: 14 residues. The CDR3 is CASSYSGIDGGYTF. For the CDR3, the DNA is TGTGCCAGCAGTTACTCCGGGATAGACGGGGGCTACACCTTC.

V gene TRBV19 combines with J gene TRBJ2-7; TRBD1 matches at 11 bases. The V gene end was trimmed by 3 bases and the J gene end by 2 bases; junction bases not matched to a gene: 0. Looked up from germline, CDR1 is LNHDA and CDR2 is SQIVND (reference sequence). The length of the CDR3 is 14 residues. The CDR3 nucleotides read TGTGCCAGTAGTATGGACAGGGGGCCCTACGAGCAGTACTTC. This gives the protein CASSMDRGPYEQYF.

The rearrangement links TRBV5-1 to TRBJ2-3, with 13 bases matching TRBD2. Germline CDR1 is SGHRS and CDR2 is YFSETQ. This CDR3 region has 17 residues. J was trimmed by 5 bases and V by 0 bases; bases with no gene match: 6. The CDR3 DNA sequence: TGCGCCAGCAGCTTGGAAGGACTAGCGGGAGAAGGAGATACGCAGTATTTT. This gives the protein CASSLEGLAGEGDTQYF.

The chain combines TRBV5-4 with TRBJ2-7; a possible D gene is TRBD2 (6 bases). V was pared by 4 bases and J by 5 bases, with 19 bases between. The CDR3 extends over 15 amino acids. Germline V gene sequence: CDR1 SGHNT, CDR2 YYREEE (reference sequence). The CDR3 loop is CASSPDYSAAHEQYF. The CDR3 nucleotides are TGTGCCAGCAGCCCGGACTATTCGGCCGCTCACGAGCAGTACTTC.

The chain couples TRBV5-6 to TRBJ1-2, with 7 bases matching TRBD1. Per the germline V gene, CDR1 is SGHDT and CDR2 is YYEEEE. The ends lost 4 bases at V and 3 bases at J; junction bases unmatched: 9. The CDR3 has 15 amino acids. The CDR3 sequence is CASSLAYRGHYGYTF. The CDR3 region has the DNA TGTGCCAGCAGCCTCGCTTACAGGGGTCACTATGGCTACACCTTC.

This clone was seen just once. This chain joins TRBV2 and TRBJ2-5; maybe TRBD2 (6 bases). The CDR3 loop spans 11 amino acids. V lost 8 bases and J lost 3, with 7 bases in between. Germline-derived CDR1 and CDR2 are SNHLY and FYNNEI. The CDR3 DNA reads TGTGCCAGCGGGAGGAAAGAGACCCAGTACTTC. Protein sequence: CASGRKETQYF.

In DNA, the CDR3 is TGTGCCAGCAGAAGGGGACAGGGGATGAACACTGAAGCTTTCTTT. It translates to CASRRGQGMNTEAFF. The rearrangement links TRBV6-5 to TRBJ1-1, with 10 bases fitting TRBD1. Per germline, CDR1 MNHEY and CDR2 SVGAGI. The ends lost 6 bases at V and 0 bases at J; junction bases unmatched: 4. The CDR3 covers 15 residues.

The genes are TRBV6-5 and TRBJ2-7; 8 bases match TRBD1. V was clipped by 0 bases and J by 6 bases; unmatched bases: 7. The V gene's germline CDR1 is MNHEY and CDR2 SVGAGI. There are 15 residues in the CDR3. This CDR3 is CASSYSSGQGVEQYF. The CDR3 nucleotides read TGTGCCAGCAGTTACTCGAGTGGACAGGGCGTCGAGCAGTACTTC.

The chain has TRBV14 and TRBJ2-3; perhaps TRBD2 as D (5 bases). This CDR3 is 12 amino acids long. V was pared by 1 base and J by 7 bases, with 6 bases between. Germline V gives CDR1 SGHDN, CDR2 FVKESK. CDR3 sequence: CASSQAGNTQYF. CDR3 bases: TGTGCCAGCAGCCAAGCGGGGAATACGCAGTATTTT.

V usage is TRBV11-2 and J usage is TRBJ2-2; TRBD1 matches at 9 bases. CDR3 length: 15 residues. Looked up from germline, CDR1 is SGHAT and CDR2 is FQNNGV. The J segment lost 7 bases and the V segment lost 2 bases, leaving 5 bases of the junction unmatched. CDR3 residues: CASSLLQGANGELFF. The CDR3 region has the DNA TGTGCCAGCAGCTTACTACAGGGGGCAAACGGGGAGCTGTTTTTT. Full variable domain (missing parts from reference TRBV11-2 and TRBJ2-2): EAGVAQSPRYKIIEKRQSVAFWCNPISGHATLYWYQQILGQGPKLLIQFQNNGVVDDSQLPKDRFSAERLKGVDSTLKIQPAKLEDSAVYLCASSLLQGANGELFFGEGSRLTVL.

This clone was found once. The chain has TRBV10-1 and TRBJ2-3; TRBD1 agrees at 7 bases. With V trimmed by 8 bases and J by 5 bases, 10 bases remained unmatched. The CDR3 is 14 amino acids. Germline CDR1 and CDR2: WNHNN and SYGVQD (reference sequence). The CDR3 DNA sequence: TGCGCCAGCCAAGTGGAAGGGGGCGAAGATACGCAGTATTTT. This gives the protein CASQVEGGEDTQYF.

The CDR3 DNA reads TGTGCCAGCGGGGTGTACGGGACATGGGGCCCGAACTATGGCTACACCTTC. This gives the protein CASGVYGTWGPNYGYTF. The chain employs TRBV2 and TRBJ1-2, with a possible D match to TRBD1 (6 bases). CDR3 length: 17 residues. V was trimmed by 8 bases and J by 2 bases, leaving 24 bases between them. Germline CDR1 reads SNHLY; CDR2 reads FYNNEI.

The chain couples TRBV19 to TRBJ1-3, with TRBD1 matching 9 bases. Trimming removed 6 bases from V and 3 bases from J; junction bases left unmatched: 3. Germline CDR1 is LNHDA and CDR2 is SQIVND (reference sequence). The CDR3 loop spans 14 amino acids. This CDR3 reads CASRQGADGNTIYF. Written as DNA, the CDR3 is TGTGCCAGTAGACAGGGGGCAGATGGAAACACCATATATTTT.

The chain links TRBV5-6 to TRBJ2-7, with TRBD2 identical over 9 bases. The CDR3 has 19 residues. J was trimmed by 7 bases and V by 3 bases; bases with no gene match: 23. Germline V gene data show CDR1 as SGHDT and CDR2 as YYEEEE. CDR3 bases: TGTGCCAGCAGCTACGCAGTGTCTAGCGGGGAAGGTCTTCTTGGGGAGCAGTACGTC. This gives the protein CASSYAVSSGEGLLGEQYV.